A selection of T cell receptor beta chains follows, all from one sample in a study of blood T cell repertoires in COVID-19. Using immunoSEQ multiplex PCR, the repertoire was profiled, and TCRdb retains in-frame clones only, with some absent. This table has fewer than 250,000 clones, around 89% appearing once. Material: peripheral blood. These receptor sequences come from a man aged 25 to 40 with COVID-19, enrolled during active disease. Each CDR3 is given with its conserved first and last residue. D genes are given only for firm matches. A row's size may be missing; if present it is once, few, many or a size class.

J gene	D gene	V gene	clone size	CDR3 DNA	CDR3 protein
TRBJ2-1	-	TRBV5-1	-	TGCGCCAGCAGCCCGGGGGTTGCCTTATACAATGAGCAGTTCTTC	CASSPGVALYNEQFF
TRBJ1-2	-	TRBV5-1	-	TGCGCCAGCATGGGGCGTGGTGGCTACACCTTC	CASMGRGGYTF
TRBJ1-4	TRBD1	TRBV18	-	TGTGCCAGCTCACTCCTCCTTCAGGGGGAAGGGGAAAAACTGTTTTTT	CASSLLLQGEGEKLFF
TRBJ1-5	-	TRBV11-2	-	TGTGCCAGCAGCTCACAAACCCGGGGGGGTGGGGTTAGCAATCAGCCCCAGCATTTT	CASSSQTRGGGVSNQPQHF
TRBJ2-3	-	TRBV5-4	-	TGTGCCAGCAGCTTGTCCAGGAGGGCAGATACGCAGTATTTT	CASSLSRRADTQYF
TRBJ1-3	TRBD1	TRBV4-3	-	TGCGCCAGCAGCCAAGTCCTACAGGGGGCTGGAAACACCATATATTTT	CASSQVLQGAGNTIYF
TRBJ2-7	TRBD1	TRBV4-1	-	TGCGCCAGCAGCCAAGAGTCATGGGACAGGGGTACGTACGAGCAGTACTTC	CASSQESWDRGTYEQYF
TRBJ2-2	-	TRBV9	-	TGTGCCAGCAGCGTCGGACTTGCCGGCACCGGGGAGCTGTTTTTT	CASSVGLAGTGELFF
TRBJ2-7	-	TRBV6-6	-	TGTGCCAGCAGTTACTCGGGGCAGGGCTCCTACGAGCAGTACTTC	CASSYSGQGSYEQYF
TRBJ1-2	TRBD1	TRBV4-1	-	TGCGCCAGCACTTTACAGGGGGCTACTAACTATGGCTACACCTTC	CASTLQGATNYGYTF
TRBJ1-6	TRBD1	TRBV18	-	TGTGCCAGCTCACCCCTTGGGACAGGGTATATGGCGCGGAATTCACCCCTCCACTTT	CASSPLGTGYMARNSPLHF
TRBJ2-3	TRBD1	TRBV10-3	-	TGTGCCGCAAGACAGGGTGCGGGCACAGATACGCAGTATTTT	CAARQGAGTDTQYF
TRBJ2-7	TRBD2	TRBV7-2	-	TGTGCCAGCAGCTTACTTCCCGGGACTAGCGTATCCGAGCAGTACTTC	CASSLLPGTSVSEQYF
TRBJ2-4	-	TRBV25-1	few	TGTGCCAGCAGTGAACCTGGCGGAAACATTCAGTACTTC	CASSEPGGNIQYF
TRBJ2-7	-	TRBV6-1	-	TGTGCCAGCAGTGAAGAGGGGACTCGCGGCTCCTACGAGCAGTACTTC	CASSEEGTRGSYEQYF
TRBJ1-1	-	TRBV12-3/TRBV12-4	-	TGTGCCAGCAGTCAAAGGGGAACTGAAGCTTTCTTT	CASSQRGTEAFF
TRBJ2-7	-	TRBV18	-	TGTGCCAGCTCACCACGAGACAGCCGGATTTATTCCGGGCAGTACTTC	CASSPRDSRIYSGQYF
TRBJ1-2	-	TRBV6-5	once	TGTGCCAGCAGTTACGGCGGGCGGATCTATGGCTACACCTTC	CASSYGGRIYGYTF
TRBJ1-5	-	TRBV28	-	TGTGCCAGCAGTTTCCGGGGGAGGGGGGCAAATCAGCCCCAGCATTTT	CASSFRGRGANQPQHF
TRBJ2-1	TRBD2	TRBV5-1	-	TGCGCCAGCAGCTTGGATTTAGCGGGAGCTATTGAGCAGTTCTTC	CASSLDLAGAIEQFF
TRBJ2-1	-	TRBV6-5	-	TGTGCCAGCAGTTACTTTTCTAGCTCCTACAATGAGCAGTTCTTC	CASSYFSSSYNEQFF